The TCR beta chain under discussion was sequenced for a study of molecular identifiers for immune sequencing clone quantification. This clonotype came up many times. Previously reported methods and listed TCR primers produced the bulk TCR libraries. TCRdb redid the calling of the PCR reads with MiXCR, one entry per CDR3 protein. Here the sample spans 300,000 to 350,000 distinct CDR3 sequences, 20% to 25% being singletons. The CDR3 totals 15 residues. Germline V gene sequence: CDR1 LNHDA, CDR2 SQIVND (reference sequence). V trimming: 5 bases; J trimming: 3 bases; junction bases outside the gene matches: 9.

The clonotype originates from a human donor in good health. Some libraries in this study had Jurkat cell RNA spiked in. This chain links TRBV19 with TRBJ2-7; 8 nucleotides agree with TRBD2. Sequencing was performed on naive CD8+ T cells from blood, with Jurkat cell RNA spiked in. Subset meaning: FACS-sorted CD8+CD4-CCR7+CD45RA+ naive T cells. The CDR3, as DNA: TGTGCCAGTAGTCTTGGGACTAGGGCTTACTACGAGCAGTACTTC. It codes for CASSLGTRAYYEQYF.